This entry is about one T cell receptor (beta chain). The data are from a study of Graves' ophthalmopathy and Graves' hyperthyroidism. Investigators amplified TCR beta CDR3 regions from RNA transcripts. HTBI-primed first-round RT-PCR preceded second-round multiplex PCR. TCRdb reprocessed the multiplex PCR reads via MiXCR and lists one record per CDR3 protein. The table shows 450,000 to 600,000 distinct CDR3 sequences, with 35% to 40% occurring only once. Sequencing was performed on peripheral blood or thyroid tissue (not recorded which). The clonotype originates from an adult man with Graves' hyperthyroidism.

CDR3 protein: CASSSTWTSNYGYTF. CDR3 nucleotides: TGTGCCAGCTCAAGCACGTGGACATCCAACTATGGCTACACCTTC. V is TRBV18 and J is TRBJ1-2; D might be TRBD1 (5 bases). The germline V gene has CDR1 KGHSH and CDR2 LQKENI. This CDR3 has 15 amino acids. V was cut by 5 bases and J by 2 bases, with 15 bases left in between.